The next 25 T cell receptor beta chains were all read from a single sample in a study of OX40 agonist ivuxolimab in advanced cancers. Profiling relied on immunoSEQ multiplex PCR, and the TCRdb table lists in-frame clones only, not all of them. The sample lists roughly 60,000 clones; more than 85% were seen once. The sample was CD4+ or CD8+ T cells sorted from blood, taken in a trial of the OX40 agonist ivuxolimab. The source of these receptors is an adult with an advanced solid tumor such as melanoma, head and neck, liver or kidney cancer.

This clone was counted a single time. The CDR3 protein is CATSRGSLGEKLFF. The CDR3 bases are TGTGCCACCAGCAGAGGAAGTCTGGGTGAAAAACTGTTTTTT. This sequence joins TRBV15 and TRBJ1-4; no definite D call. This CDR3 has 14 residues. V shed 1 base and J shed 7 bases, with 10 bases lying between them. Germline CDR1 reads LNHNV; CDR2 reads YYDKDF (reference sequence).

This clone is a singleton in its sample. The chain joins TRBV6-5 to TRBJ1-2; D may be TRBD1 (5 bases). The CDR3 spans 16 residues. Per the germline V gene, CDR1 is MNHEY and CDR2 is SVGAGI. Trimming stripped 2 bases from V and 0 bases from J, with 13 bases between. CDR3 amino acids: CASSYRGRLTNYGYTF. The DNA of the CDR3 is TGTGCCAGCAGTTACCGGGGACGGCTTACTAACTATGGCTACACCTTC.

The rearrangement uses TRBV19 and TRBJ1-1; D call uncertain. The CDR3 has 12 amino acids. The germline V and J ends were trimmed by 5 bases and 0 bases, with 4 bases remaining between them. In germline, CDR1 is LNHDA, CDR2 SQIVND (reference sequence). The CDR3 spells CASSFVNTEAFF. DNA for the CDR3: TGTGCCAGTAGTTTCGTGAACACTGAAGCTTTCTTT.

The CDR3 DNA reads as TGTGCCAGCAGCTTAGCGCGTACCGGAGGGGATGGCTACACCTTC. Translated, it gives CASSLARTGGDGYTF. V and J are TRBV7-2 and TRBJ1-2; D possibly corresponds to TRBD1 (5 bases). Germline V gene data show CDR1 as SGHTA and CDR2 as FQGNSA. The length of the CDR3 is 15 residues. V dropped 0 bases and J dropped 6 bases, with 14 bases sitting between them.

The rearrangement links TRBV5-4 to TRBJ1-6; D ambiguous. Germline values: CDR1 SGHNT, CDR2 YYREEE (reference sequence). The CDR3 is 17 residues long. V lost 4 bases, J lost 11 bases, and 25 bases lay in between. In DNA, the CDR3 is TGTGCCAGCAGCCCGGAGGCGGGTTACGGATCTTATGCACCCCTCCACTTT. This gives the protein CASSPEAGYGSYAPLHF. Supplemented by reference TRBV5-4 and TRBJ1-6, the full variable domain reads ETGVTQSPTHLIKTRGQQVTLRCSSQSGHNTVSWYQQALGQGPQFIFQYYREEENGRGNFPPRFSGLQFPNYSSELNVNALELDDSALYLCASSPEAGYGSYAPLHFGNGTRLTVT.

The chain has TRBV7-3 and TRBJ2-2, with TRBD1 matching 7 bases. There are 13 residues in the CDR3. CDR1 is SGHTA and CDR2 is FQGTGA in the germline V gene. Germline trimming cut 7 bases from V and 6 bases from J; bases unmatched to any gene: 5. The CDR3 reads CASTSQGPGELFF. The DNA of the CDR3 is TGTGCCAGCACCTCACAGGGGCCCGGGGAGCTGTTTTTT.

CDR3 in amino acids: CASCLRDCSYEQYF. The DNA for the CDR3 is TGTGCCAGTTGTCTCCGGGACTGCTCCTACGAGCAGTACTTC. The chain joins TRBV27 to TRBJ2-7; TRBD2 is a possible D gene (6 bases). The CDR3 spans 14 residues. Trimming removed 9 bases at V and 0 bases at J, with 15 bases between. Germline lookup yields CDR1 MNHEY and CDR2 SMNVEV (reference sequence).

The CDR3 region is CAWSVGVASQETQYF. CDR3 DNA sequence: TGTGCCTGGAGTGTGGGGGTGGCTAGTCAAGAGACCCAGTACTTC. The chain uses TRBV30 and TRBJ2-5; D might be TRBD1 or TRBD2, each matching 5 bases. The CDR3 contains 15 residues. CDR1 and CDR2 from the germline V gene are GTSNPN and SVGIG (reference sequence). Between the trimmed V and J ends, which lost 0 bases and 2 bases, there was a span of 13 bases.

This clone has more than one count but fewer than ten. The CDR3 is CASSPPEGQEFYNEQFF. In DNA form, the CDR3 reads TGTGCCAGCAGTCCCCCGGAAGGACAGGAGTTCTACAATGAGCAGTTCTTC. The chain has TRBV2 and TRBJ2-1; 7 bases line up with TRBD1. J was trimmed by 3 bases and V by 5 bases; bases with no gene match: 13. The CDR3 loop spans 17 amino acids. The germline V gene encodes CDR1 SNHLY and CDR2 FYNNEI.

This rearrangement joins TRBV11-2 to TRBJ2-7; D gene unclear. The CDR3 is made up of 13 amino acids. V shed 5 bases and J shed 3 bases, with 11 bases lying between them. Germline V gene lookup returns CDR1 SGHAT and CDR2 FQNNGV. The CDR3 here is CASSLGRNYEQYF. The CDR3 nucleotides read TGTGCCAGCAGCCTTGGACGTAACTACGAGCAGTACTTC.

The rearrangement links TRBV6-5 to TRBJ1-1; D might be TRBD1 (5 bases). The CDR3 consists of 14 residues. Germline loops: CDR1 MNHEY, CDR2 SVGAGI. The V gene lost 6 bases and the J gene lost 1 base, with 12 bases spanning the gap. The CDR3 region is CASRFSGENTEAFF. The CDR3 bases are TGTGCCAGCAGGTTCTCGGGGGAGAACACTGAAGCTTTCTTT.

The chain couples TRBV7-9 to TRBJ1-4; no clear D gene. The CDR3 runs to 15 residues. Trimming pared 5 bases from V and 6 bases from J, leaving 16 bases between. CDR1 SEHNR and CDR2 FQNEAQ come from the germline V gene (reference sequence). As DNA, the CDR3 is TGTGCCAGCAGCCCCCAAACAGTAAAGCATGAAAAACTGTTTTTT. Protein: CASSPQTVKHEKLFF. The full variable domain, with the rest looked up from reference TRBV7-9 and TRBJ1-4, is DTGVSQNPRHKITKRGQNVTFRCDPISEHNRLYWYRQTLGQGPEFLTYFQNEAQLEKSRLLSDRFSAERPKGSFSTLEIQRTEQGDSAMYLCASSPQTVKHEKLFFGSGTQLSVL.

V usage is TRBV5-8 and J usage is TRBJ2-3; 7 bases align to TRBD1. V dropped 3 bases and J dropped 0; count of bases not matched to a gene: 7. CDR1 is SGHTS and CDR2 is YDEGEE in the germline V gene. The CDR3 sequence is 16 residues long. The CDR3 nucleotides read TGTGCCAGCAGCTCCGGGACAGATAGTAGCACAGATACGCAGTATTTT. Encoded protein: CASSSGTDSSTDTQYF. The whole variable domain, filled in from reference TRBV5-8 and TRBJ2-3, reads EAGVTQSPTHLIKTRGQQATLRCSPISGHTSVYWYQQALGLGLQFLLWYDEGEERNRGNFPPRFSGRQFPNYSSELNVNALELEDSALYLCASSSGTDSSTDTQYFGPGTRLTVL.

The V and J genes are TRBV9 and TRBJ2-7; D is perhaps TRBD2 (6 bases). The V gene's germline CDR1 is SGDLS and CDR2 YYNGEE. V lost 4 bases to trimming and J lost 6 bases, with 17 bases between them. The CDR3 runs to 14 residues. The CDR3: CASSSDYLTSEQYF. DNA of the CDR3: TGTGCCAGCAGCTCGGACTATCTGACTTCCGAGCAGTACTTC.

The genes are TRBV6-6 and TRBJ2-7; 9 nucleotides match TRBD1. Trimming took 3 bases from V and 2 from J; bases not matched to a gene: 5. The CDR3 contains 15 residues. Germline lookup yields CDR1 MNHNY and CDR2 SVGAGI (reference sequence). CDR3 nucleotide sequence: TGTGCCAGCAGTTATTCCGGGACAGGGCCCTACGAGCAGTACTTC. It specifies CASSYSGTGPYEQYF.

V and J are TRBV11-2 and TRBJ2-1; the D gene could be TRBD1 or TRBD2 (5 bases each). Germline V lookup: CDR1 SGHAT, CDR2 FQNNGV. This CDR3 has 16 amino acids. Trimming left V 4 bases short and J 4 bases short, with 17 bases between. The CDR3 spells CASSSLGRGAYNEQFF. CDR3 DNA: TGTGCCAGCAGCTCCCTAGGACGAGGGGCTTACAATGAGCAGTTCTTC. The full variable domain, rest sourced from reference TRBV11-2 and TRBJ2-1, is EAGVAQSPRYKIIEKRQSVAFWCNPISGHATLYWYQQILGQGPKLLIQFQNNGVVDDSQLPKDRFSAERLKGVDSTLKIQPAKLEDSAVYLCASSSLGRGAYNEQFFGPGTRLTVL.

This clone has only a few counts. This rearrangement joins TRBV5-4 to TRBJ2-7; 8 bases match TRBD2. This CDR3 has 15 amino acids. Trimming at V came to 0 bases and at J to 6 bases, leaving 8 bases not matched to a gene. The V gene's germline CDR1 is SGHNT and CDR2 YYREEE (reference sequence). The CDR3 protein is CASSLAGGRSGEQYF. For the CDR3, the DNA is TGTGCCAGCAGCTTGGCGGGGGGGCGGTCCGGCGAGCAGTACTTC. The variable domain in full, with the rest retrieved from reference TRBV5-4 and TRBJ2-7, is ETGVTQSPTHLIKTRGQQVTLRCSSQSGHNTVSWYQQALGQGPQFIFQYYREEENGRGNFPPRFSGLQFPNYSSELNVNALELDDSALYLCASSLAGGRSGEQYFGPGTRLTVT.

This clone appeared a few times. The gene calls are TRBV7-3 and TRBJ2-2; D is undetermined. This CDR3 comprises 14 residues. Trimming shortened V by 4 bases and J by 8 bases, and 14 bases separated the two germline ends. Germline V gene sequence: CDR1 SGHTA, CDR2 FQGTGA. The DNA of the CDR3 is TGTGCCAGCAGCTCAAGACCCTTCGGGGGGGAGCTGTTTTTT. The encoded protein is CASSSRPFGGELFF.

The J gene is TRBJ2-3, the V gene TRBV6-4; no clear D. Germline assignment: CDR1 MRHNA and CDR2 SNTAGT. The CDR3 loop spans 14 amino acids. V shed 3 bases and J shed 2 bases, with 9 bases lying between them. This CDR3 is CASSELSSTDTQYF. In DNA form, the CDR3 reads TGTGCCAGCAGTGAATTGTCTTCCACAGATACGCAGTATTTT.

The rearrangement joins TRBV7-3 to TRBJ2-7, with D unclear. With 2 bases removed from V and 6 bases from J, the gap between germline ends came to 8 bases. The V gene's germline CDR1 is SGHTA and CDR2 FQGTGA. This CDR3 has 12 amino acids. CDR3 sequence: CASSLRKGEQYF. The DNA of the CDR3 is TGTGCCAGCAGCTTACGTAAGGGCGAGCAGTACTTC.

The V gene is TRBV6-5, the J gene TRBJ1-5; no clear D. Trimming stripped 8 bases from V and 5 bases from J, with 19 bases between. This CDR3 spans 15 amino acids. Germline V lookup: CDR1 MNHEY, CDR2 SVGAGI. The CDR3 DNA reads as TGTGCCAGCGCTCGAACGGCAAAGCTGGATCAGCCCCAGCATTTT. The encoded protein is CASARTAKLDQPQHF.

As concerns this clone: At one of its ends the junction is not consistent with the germline gene, which may arise from a read error. The chain couples TRBV7-7 to TRBJ2-7, with 7 bases lining up with TRBD2. CDR1 SSHAT and CDR2 FNYEAQ come from the germline V gene (reference sequence). This CDR3 has 14 amino acids. In nucleotides, the CDR3 is TGTGCTAGCAGCCCCATGGGGGGAGGGTCCGAGCAGTACTTC. This gives the protein CASSPMGGGSEQYF.

This clone was picked up one time. The chain uses TRBV12-5 and TRBJ1-5; maybe TRBD1 (5 bases). V was shortened by 1 base and J by 6 bases, with 7 bases between the two germline ends. The CDR3 spans 13 residues. CDR1 is LGHNT and CDR2 is FRNRAP in the germline V gene. The CDR3 nucleotides read TGTGCTAGTGGTTTGGGGGGGAGTCAGCCCCAGCATTTT. Residues: CASGLGGSQPQHF.

This chain uses TRBV5-1 with TRBJ2-1, with D possibly being TRBD1 or TRBD2 (6 bases each). Trimming pared 4 bases from V and 5 bases from J, leaving 16 bases between. This CDR3 has 15 amino acids. Germline assignment: CDR1 SGHRS and CDR2 YFSETQ. The CDR3 DNA follows: TGCGCCAGCAGCCCCCGCCGGGGGCCTAACAATGAGCAGTTCTTC. As protein: CASSPRRGPNNEQFF.

This clone was observed a single time. The V gene is TRBV5-5, the J gene TRBJ2-7; D is unclear. Germline values: CDR1 SGHKS, CDR2 YYEKEE (reference sequence). CDR3 length: 15 residues. Between the trimmed V and J ends, which lost 3 bases and 2 bases, there was a span of 15 bases. CDR3 amino acids: CASSYTARSPYEQYF. DNA for the CDR3: TGTGCCAGCAGCTACACAGCCCGTTCCCCCTACGAGCAGTACTTC.